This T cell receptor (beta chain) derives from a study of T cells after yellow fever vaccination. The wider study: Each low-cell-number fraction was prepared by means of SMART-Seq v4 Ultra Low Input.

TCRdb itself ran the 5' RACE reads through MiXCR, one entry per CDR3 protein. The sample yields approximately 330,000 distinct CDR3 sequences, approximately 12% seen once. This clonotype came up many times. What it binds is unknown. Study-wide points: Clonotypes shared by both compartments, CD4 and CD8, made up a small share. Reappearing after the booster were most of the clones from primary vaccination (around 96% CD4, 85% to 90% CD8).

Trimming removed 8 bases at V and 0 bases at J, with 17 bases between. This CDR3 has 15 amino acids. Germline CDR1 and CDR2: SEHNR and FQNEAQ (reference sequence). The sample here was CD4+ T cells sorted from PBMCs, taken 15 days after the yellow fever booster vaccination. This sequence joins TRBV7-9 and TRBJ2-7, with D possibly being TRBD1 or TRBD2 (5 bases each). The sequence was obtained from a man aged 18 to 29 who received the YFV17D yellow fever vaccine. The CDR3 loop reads CASRGPVTSSYEQYF. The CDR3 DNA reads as TGTGCCAGCCGGGGCCCCGTTACAAGCTCCTACGAGCAGTACTTC.